This TCR beta chain was obtained from a study of blood T cell repertoires in COVID-19. Across the study: Acute and convalescent COVID-19 specimens originated in the United States, Italy and Spain. Sample material is recorded as cDNA or gDNA derived from T cells, B-cell-depleted T cells, or PBMCs.

The germline CDR1 and CDR2 sequences are SEHNR and FQNEAQ (reference sequence). The CDR3 loop spans 16 amino acids. Trimming cost V 6 bases and J 3 bases, with 19 bases left between them. Methods used by the authors: Amplification with reference gene primers provided the estimates of nucleated cell counts. Repertoires were generated with immunoSEQ multiplex PCR, while TCRdb's copy carries only in-frame clones and drops some. Clone size and V and J calls were adopted from that table, with D and trimming inferred from the DNA. This sample yields tens of thousands of clones, of which approximately 83% are seen a single time; roughly 1.4% belongs to the top ten.

The chain has TRBV7-9 and TRBJ2-3; D possibly corresponds to TRBD1 (5 bases). The TCR comes from an older woman with acute or convalescent COVID-19. Sequencing was done on a sample of peripheral blood. CDR3 loop: CASSTPDNSLTDTQYF. CDR3 coding DNA: TGTGCCAGCAGTACTCCGGACAATTCGCTTACAGATACGCAGTATTTT. Supplemented by reference TRBV7-9 and TRBJ2-3, the full variable domain reads DTGVSQNPRHKITKRGQNVTFRCDPISEHNRLYWYRQTLGQGPEFLTYFQNEAQLEKSRLLSDRFSAERPKGSFSTLEIQRTEQGDSAMYLCASSTPDNSLTDTQYFGPGTRLTVL.